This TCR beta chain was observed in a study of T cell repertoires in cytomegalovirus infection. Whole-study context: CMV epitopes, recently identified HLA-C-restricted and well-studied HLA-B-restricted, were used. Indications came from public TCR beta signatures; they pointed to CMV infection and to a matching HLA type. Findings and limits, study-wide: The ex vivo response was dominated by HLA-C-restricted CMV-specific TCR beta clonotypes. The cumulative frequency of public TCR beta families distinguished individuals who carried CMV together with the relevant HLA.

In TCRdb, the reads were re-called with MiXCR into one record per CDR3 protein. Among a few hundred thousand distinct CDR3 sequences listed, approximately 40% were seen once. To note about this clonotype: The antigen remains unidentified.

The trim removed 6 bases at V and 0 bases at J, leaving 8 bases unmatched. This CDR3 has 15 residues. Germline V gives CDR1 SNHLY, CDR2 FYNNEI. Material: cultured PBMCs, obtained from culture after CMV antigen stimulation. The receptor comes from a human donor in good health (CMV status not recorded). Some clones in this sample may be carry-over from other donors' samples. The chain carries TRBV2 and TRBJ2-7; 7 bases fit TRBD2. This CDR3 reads CASSLSGTNSYEQYF. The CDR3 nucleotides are TGTGCCAGCAGCTTATCCGGGACTAACTCCTACGAGCAGTACTTC.